One and the same sample provided the 28 T cell receptor beta chains below, sequenced in a study of CD4 T cell repertoires in COVID-19. Repertoires were generated with immunoSEQ multiplex PCR, while TCRdb's copy carries only in-frame clones and drops some. The table shows about 75,000 clones, with around four fifths occurring only once. The sequences come from CD4+ T cells from peripheral blood, collected after recovery from COVID-19. Receptor source: a human donor who had COVID-19.

The chain couples TRBV14 to TRBJ1-2, with a tentative D call TRBD1 (5 bases). V lost 5 bases and J 4 bases, leaving 17 bases between the germline ends. From germline, CDR1 is SGHDN and CDR2 FVKESK. CDR3 length equals 15 residues. The CDR3 sequence: CASSSREGTIYGYTF. As DNA, the CDR3 is TGTGCCAGCAGCTCCCGGGAAGGGACGATCTATGGCTACACCTTC.

The V gene is TRBV15, the J gene TRBJ2-5; 10 bases are shared with TRBD1. V trimming: 5 bases; J trimming: 5 bases; junction bases outside the gene matches: 14. This CDR3 contains 17 residues. Germline assignment: CDR1 LNHNV and CDR2 YYDKDF (reference sequence). CDR3 loop: CATSAGAGTGERETQYF. As DNA, the CDR3 is TGTGCCACCAGCGCGGGCGCCGGGACAGGGGAGCGTGAGACCCAGTACTTC.

The rearrangement uses TRBV30 and TRBJ1-2; 7 bases agree with TRBD1. V lost 4 bases, J lost 4 bases, and 9 bases stayed unmatched. The germline gives CDR1 GTSNPN, CDR2 SVGIG (reference sequence). The CDR3 spans 14 residues. The CDR3 sequence: CAWIRQGGAYGYTF. Written as DNA, the CDR3 is TGTGCCTGGATAAGACAGGGTGGGGCCTATGGCTACACCTTC.

The V gene is TRBV7-6, the J gene TRBJ2-5; 11 bases match TRBD2. The CDR3 sequence is 16 residues long. Germline CDR1 SGHVS, CDR2 FNYEAQ. With 5 bases clipped from V and 2 bases from J, the junction kept 7 bases outside the gene matches. DNA for the CDR3: TGTGCCAGCAGCCGAACCGGGACTAGCGGTCAAGAGACCCAGTACTTC. This sequence encodes CASSRTGTSGQETQYF.

CDR3 residues: CASSLGTGGWDEQFF. CDR3 nucleotides: TGCGCCAGCAGCTTAGGGACAGGGGGCTGGGATGAGCAGTTCTTC. The chain combines TRBV5-1 with TRBJ2-1; 12 bases agree with TRBD1. The V and J ends lost 2 bases and 8 bases, in that order; junction bases with no gene match: 5. The germline V gene has CDR1 SGHRS and CDR2 YFSETQ. The CDR3 has 15 residues.

J is TRBJ1-4 and V is TRBV3-1 (or the pseudogene TRBV3-2), with D possibly being TRBD1 (6 bases). The CDR3 has 19 amino acids. Looked up from germline, CDR1 is LGHDT and CDR2 is YNNKEL (reference sequence). V was trimmed by 0 bases and J by 3 bases, leaving 20 bases between them. The CDR3 coding sequence is TGTGCCAGCAGCCAAGATTTCCGGGGGCATTCGGGGCCTAATGAAAAACTGTTTTTT. Its translation is CASSQDFRGHSGPNEKLFF.

The chain employs TRBV6-5 and TRBJ2-7; weak D call: TRBD2 (5 bases). This CDR3 has 12 amino acids. Per germline, CDR1 MNHEY and CDR2 SVGAGI. V lost 4 bases and J lost 12, with 16 bases in between. DNA for the CDR3: TGTGCCAGCAGTTCTACGGACGGCCGGGGGTACTTC. Protein: CASSSTDGRGYF.

The count of this clone is one. This chain links TRBV14 with TRBJ1-1; D ambiguous. V shed 7 bases and J shed 0 bases, with 9 bases lying between them. Germline V lookup: CDR1 SGHDN, CDR2 FVKESK. The CDR3 spans 13 residues. CDR3 in DNA: TGTGCCAGCAACCCTACTTTGAACACTGAAGCTTTCTTT. Translation: CASNPTLNTEAFF.

The rearrangement joins TRBV28 to TRBJ1-5; D gene ambiguous. Trimming removed 3 bases at V and 6 bases at J, with 12 bases between. The CDR3 loop spans 14 amino acids. The V gene's germline CDR1 is MDHEN and CDR2 SYDVKM. The CDR3 coding sequence is TGTGCCAGCAGTTTCCCCAAAGCTGGTCAGCCCCAGCATTTT. It yields the protein CASSFPKAGQPQHF.

V is TRBV27 and J is TRBJ1-4; no clear D. CDR1 is MNHEY, CDR2 SMNVEV, per germline (reference sequence). V was trimmed by 3 bases and J by 2 bases, leaving 7 bases between them. The CDR3 is made up of 14 amino acids. Here the CDR3 reads CASSFRNTNEKLFF. In DNA, the CDR3 is TGTGCCAGCAGTTTTAGGAATACTAATGAAAAACTGTTTTTT. Looking up the rest from reference TRBV27 and TRBJ1-4 gives the full variable domain: EAQVTQNPRYLITVTGKKLTVTCSQNMNHEYMSWYRQDPGLGLRQIYYSMNVEVTDKGDVPEGYKVSRKEKRNFPLILESPSPNQTSLYFCASSFRNTNEKLFFGSGTQLSVL.

The V call is TRBV3-1 (or the pseudogene TRBV3-2), the J call TRBJ1-5; D gene ambiguous. Germline CDR1 LGHDT, CDR2 YNNKEL (reference sequence). The CDR3 sequence is 12 residues long. The V end lost 4 bases, the J end lost 7 bases, and 8 bases lay between the germline ends. In nucleotides, the CDR3 is TGTGCCAGCAGCCTGGGCAGGCAGCCCCAGCATTTT. This sequence encodes CASSLGRQPQHF.

The chain uses TRBV15 and TRBJ2-1; a weak D match, TRBD1 (6 bases). CDR3 size: 14 residues. Trimming stripped 0 bases from V and 5 bases from J, with 8 bases between. The V gene's germline CDR1 is LNHNV and CDR2 YYDKDF (reference sequence). DNA of the CDR3: TGTGCCACCAGCAGAGAAAAGGGGGACAATGAGCAGTTCTTC. As protein: CATSREKGDNEQFF.

V gene TRBV28 combines with J gene TRBJ2-1; a possible D gene is TRBD1 (5 bases). Trimming stripped 5 bases from V and 5 bases from J, with 19 bases between. From germline, CDR1 is MDHEN and CDR2 SYDVKM. The CDR3 loop spans 16 amino acids. CDR3 sequence reads: CASSPTPQGRHNEQFF. The CDR3 coding sequence is TGTGCCAGCAGTCCCACCCCCCAGGGAAGGCACAATGAGCAGTTCTTC.

This clone came up a few times. The chain links TRBV5-1 to TRBJ2-1; 7 bases align to TRBD2. CDR1 is SGHRS, CDR2 YFSETQ, per germline. Unmatched junction bases numbered 5, after V lost 0 bases and J lost 2 bases. The CDR3 covers 16 residues. The CDR3 DNA reads TGCGCCAGCAGCTTGGATGGGCGGGAGCCCTACAATGAGCAGTTCTTC. It codes for CASSLDGREPYNEQFF.

This clone appeared a few times. This rearrangement joins TRBV20-1 to TRBJ2-7, with D perhaps TRBD2 (5 bases). Looked up from germline, CDR1 is DFQATT and CDR2 is SNEGSKA (reference sequence). V gave up 3 bases and J gave up 3 bases, with 18 bases separating them. The CDR3 consists of 15 residues. The DNA for the CDR3 is TGCAGTGCTAGTGGGAGCGCCGGAAATAACTACGAGCAGTACTTC. Its translation is CSASGSAGNNYEQYF.

The chain carries TRBV30 and TRBJ2-7; 9 nucleotides align to TRBD1. Germline loops: CDR1 GTSNPN, CDR2 SVGIG (reference sequence). Unmatched junction bases numbered 10, after V lost 2 bases and J lost 5 bases. The CDR3 sequence is 15 residues long. The DNA for the CDR3 is TGTGCCTGGAGTCCCGGGACAGGGAATCTCCACGAGCAGTACTTC. Protein: CAWSPGTGNLHEQYF.

The chain is built from TRBV4-2 and TRBJ1-2; the D is unclear. From germline, CDR1 is LGHNA and CDR2 YNFKEQ. The CDR3 has 16 amino acids. Deletions cut 1 base from V and 1 base from J, with 13 bases between. CDR3 loop: CASSQARDPDNYGYTF. The CDR3 bases are TGTGCCAGCAGCCAAGCAAGGGATCCGGATAACTATGGCTACACCTTC.

The V call is TRBV18, the J call TRBJ1-1; the D is unclear. Trimming removed 1 base at V and 1 base at J, with 7 bases between. CDR3 length: 14 residues. Germline V gene lookup returns CDR1 KGHSH and CDR2 LQKENI. In DNA form, the CDR3 reads TGTGCCAGCTCACCACAATCGGCGAACACTGAAGCTTTCTTT. Protein sequence: CASSPQSANTEAFF.

This clone came up a few times. This chain uses TRBV6-5 with TRBJ1-6; TRBD1 matches at 8 bases. In germline, CDR1 is MNHEY, CDR2 SVGAGI. The length of the CDR3 is 13 residues. V shed 8 bases and J 10 bases; nucleotides not matched to a gene: 7. The CDR3 here is CASRNRGTSPLHF. CDR3 nucleotides: TGTGCCAGCCGAAACAGGGGGACCTCACCCCTCCACTTT.

This chain connects TRBV19 to TRBJ2-3; no definite D call. The CDR3 has 11 residues. V was clipped by 4 bases and J by 6 bases, with 5 bases between them. CDR1 is LNHDA, CDR2 SQIVND, per germline (reference sequence). The CDR3 region has the DNA TGTGCCAGTAGTAATGTCGATACGCAGTATTTT. As protein: CASSNVDTQYF.

The chain recombines TRBV4-1 with TRBJ2-1; 13 bases match TRBD2. Trimming cost V 1 base and J 2 bases; bases outside gene matches: 5. The CDR3 is made up of 18 amino acids. CDR1 is MGHRA and CDR2 is YSYEKL in the germline V gene. CDR3 bases: TGCGCCAGCAGCCAAGGGGGGACTAGCGGGGCAGCCTACAATGAGCAGTTCTTC. Translating it yields CASSQGGTSGAAYNEQFF.

This chain links TRBV5-6 with TRBJ1-1; tentative D call: TRBD1 (5 bases). With 2 bases removed from V and 5 bases from J, the gap between germline ends came to 16 bases. The CDR3 runs to 15 residues. In germline, CDR1 is SGHDT, CDR2 YYEEEE. The CDR3 sequence: CASSFDLGGWTEAFF. The DNA for the CDR3 is TGTGCCAGCAGCTTTGATCTGGGGGGATGGACTGAAGCTTTCTTT.

The chain links TRBV6-5 to TRBJ2-7, with D maybe TRBD2 (5 bases). The germline V gene encodes CDR1 MNHEY and CDR2 SVGAGI. The CDR3 loop spans 15 amino acids. V was pared by 2 bases and J by 5 bases, with 16 bases between. As DNA, the CDR3 is TGTGCCAGCAGTTACACGGACGGAGGTATCAACGAGCAGTACTTC. Translating gives CASSYTDGGINEQYF.

The chain uses TRBV7-6 and TRBJ2-5; a weak D match, TRBD1 (5 bases). CDR1 is SGHVS, CDR2 FNYEAQ, per germline. This CDR3 spans 18 amino acids. Trimming took 1 base from V and 2 from J, leaving 20 bases between them. CDR3 nucleotides: TGTGCCAGCAGCTTAGTAGGGGTCATCTGTCGGCTACAAGAGACCCAGTACTTC. Translated: CASSLVGVICRLQETQYF.

The chain combines TRBV7-6 with TRBJ2-6; TRBD2 matches at 8 bases. CDR1 is SGHVS and CDR2 is FNYEAQ in the germline V gene. Trimming at V came to 8 bases and at J to 1 base, leaving 4 bases not matched to a gene. The CDR3 totals 15 residues. The CDR3 loop reads CASSREGSGANVLTF. CDR3 sequence (DNA): TGTGCCAGCTCCCGGGAGGGGTCTGGGGCCAACGTCCTGACTTTC.

The J gene is TRBJ2-2, the V gene TRBV2; possibly TRBD1 for D (6 bases). Trimming shortened V by 10 bases and J by 1 base, and 13 bases separated the two germline ends. The germline V gene has CDR1 SNHLY and CDR2 FYNNEI. The CDR3 is 14 residues long. The CDR3 protein is CATAKGQNTGELFF. CDR3 in DNA: TGTGCCACTGCAAAGGGACAGAACACCGGGGAGCTGTTTTTT.

CDR3 sequence (DNA): TGTGCCAGCAGTTCGGGACTAAAACAGGGAGATACGCAGTATTTT. Amino acid sequence: CASSSGLKQGDTQYF. The gene calls are TRBV5-8 and TRBJ2-3, with a weak D call TRBD2 (7 bases). The germline V gene encodes CDR1 SGHTS and CDR2 YDEGEE. Trimming stripped 5 bases from V and 5 bases from J, with 18 bases between. The CDR3 extends over 15 amino acids. The full variable domain, rest sourced from reference TRBV5-8 and TRBJ2-3, is EAGVTQSPTHLIKTRGQQATLRCSPISGHTSVYWYQQALGLGLQFLLWYDEGEERNRGNFPPRFSGRQFPNYSSELNVNALELEDSALYLCASSSGLKQGDTQYFGPGTRLTVL.

The rearrangement links TRBV7-8 to TRBJ1-2; 11 nucleotides match TRBD1. With 5 bases clipped from V and 5 bases from J, the junction kept 4 bases outside the gene matches. Germline V CDR1 and CDR2: SGHVS, FQNEAQ. This CDR3 spans 14 amino acids. CDR3 sequence (DNA): TGTGCCAGCAGCATCGGGACAGGGGGTTATGGCTACACCTTC. Translating gives CASSIGTGGYGYTF.